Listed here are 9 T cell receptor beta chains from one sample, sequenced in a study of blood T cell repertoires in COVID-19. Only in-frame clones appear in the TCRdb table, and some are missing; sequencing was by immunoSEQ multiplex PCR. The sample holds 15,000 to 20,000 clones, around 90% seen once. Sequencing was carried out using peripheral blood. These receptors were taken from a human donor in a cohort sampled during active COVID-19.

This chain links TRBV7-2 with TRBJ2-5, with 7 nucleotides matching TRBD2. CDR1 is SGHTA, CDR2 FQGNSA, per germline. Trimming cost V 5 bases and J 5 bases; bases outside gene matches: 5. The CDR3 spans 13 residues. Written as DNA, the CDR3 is TGTGCCAGCAGCGCGACTAGCCTGGAGACCCAGTACTTC. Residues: CASSATSLETQYF. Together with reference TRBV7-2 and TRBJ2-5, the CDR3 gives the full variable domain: GAGVSQSPSNKVTEKGKDVELRCDPISGHTALYWYRQSLGQGLEFLIYFQGNSAPDKSGLPSDRFSAERTGGSVSTLTIQRTQQEDSAVYLCASSATSLETQYFGPGTRLLVL.

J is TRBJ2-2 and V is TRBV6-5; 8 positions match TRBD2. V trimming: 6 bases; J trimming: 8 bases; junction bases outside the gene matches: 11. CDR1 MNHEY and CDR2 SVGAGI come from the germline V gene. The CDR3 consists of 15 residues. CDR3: CASSRLTSAPGELFF. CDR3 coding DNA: TGTGCCAGCAGCCGCTTGACTAGCGCGCCTGGGGAGCTGTTTTTT.

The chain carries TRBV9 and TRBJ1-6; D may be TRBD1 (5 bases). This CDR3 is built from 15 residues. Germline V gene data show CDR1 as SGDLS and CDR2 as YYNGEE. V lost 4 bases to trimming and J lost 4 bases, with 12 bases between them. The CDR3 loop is CASSSGDAYNSPLHF. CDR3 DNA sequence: TGTGCCAGCAGCTCGGGGGACGCGTATAATTCACCCCTCCACTTT.

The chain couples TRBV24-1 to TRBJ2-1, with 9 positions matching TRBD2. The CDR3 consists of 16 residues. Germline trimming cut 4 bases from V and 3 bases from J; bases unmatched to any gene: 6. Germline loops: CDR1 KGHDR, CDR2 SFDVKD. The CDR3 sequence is CATSDRSGSGYNEQFF. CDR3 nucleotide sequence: TGTGCCACCAGTGACCGTAGCGGGAGTGGCTACAATGAGCAGTTCTTC.

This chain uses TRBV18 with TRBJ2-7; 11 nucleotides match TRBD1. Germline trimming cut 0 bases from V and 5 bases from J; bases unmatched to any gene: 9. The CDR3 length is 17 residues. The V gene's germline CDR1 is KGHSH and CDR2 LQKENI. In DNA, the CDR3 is TGTGCCAGCTCACCACCGAGAGGACAGGGGGCGCGGGACGAGCAGTACTTC. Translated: CASSPPRGQGARDEQYF.

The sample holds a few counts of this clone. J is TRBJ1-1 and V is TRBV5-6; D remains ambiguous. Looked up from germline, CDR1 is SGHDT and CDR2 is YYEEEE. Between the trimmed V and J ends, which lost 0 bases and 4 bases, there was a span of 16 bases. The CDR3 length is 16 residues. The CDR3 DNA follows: TGTGCCAGCAGCTTGGACCACTTGACTGCCTTCACTGAAGCTTTCTTT. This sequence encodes CASSLDHLTAFTEAFF.

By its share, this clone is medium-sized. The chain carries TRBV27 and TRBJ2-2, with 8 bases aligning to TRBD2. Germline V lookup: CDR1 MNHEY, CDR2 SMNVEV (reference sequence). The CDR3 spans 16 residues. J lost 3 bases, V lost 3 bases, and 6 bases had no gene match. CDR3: CASSFSGGPDTGELFF. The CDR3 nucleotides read TGTGCCAGCAGTTTTTCGGGAGGGCCTGACACCGGGGAGCTGTTTTTT.

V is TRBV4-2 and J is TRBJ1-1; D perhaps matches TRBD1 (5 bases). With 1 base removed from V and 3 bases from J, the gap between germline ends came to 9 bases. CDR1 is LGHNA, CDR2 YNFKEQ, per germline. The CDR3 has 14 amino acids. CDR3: CASSQVGGYTEAFF. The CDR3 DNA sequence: TGTGCCAGCAGCCAAGTTGGGGGGTACACTGAAGCTTTCTTT.

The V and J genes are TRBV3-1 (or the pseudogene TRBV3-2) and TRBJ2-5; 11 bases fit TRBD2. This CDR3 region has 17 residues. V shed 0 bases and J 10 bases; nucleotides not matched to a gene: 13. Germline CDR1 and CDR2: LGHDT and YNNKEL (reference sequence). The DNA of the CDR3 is TGTGCCAGCAGCCAAGACCCTGCTAGCGGGGGGCTCGGGATCCAGTACTTC. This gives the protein CASSQDPASGGLGIQYF.